This TCR beta chain was identified during a study of metastatic and nonmetastatic thyroid tumors. Study-level background: Samples came from malignant and benign thyroid patients, and repertoires were compared across blood and tumor or nodule tissue.

Whole-study findings and limits: The reported finding was significantly higher TCR beta diversity in malignant thyroid tumors relative to benign nodules, in blood and tumor.

Not a single patient had been given any form of treatment at any point before undergoing thyroid surgery. As for this clone: Its antigen remains unknown. A much larger clone lies one base from this, so it may be a read error. The identical CDR3 is also encoded by other nucleotide sequences in the sample.

Per the original data handling: Using the CDR3 differences seen across clinicopathological groups, the authors built a distant-metastasis classifier for papillary thyroid cancer, which was meant to discriminate distant-metastatic patients. TCRdb re-clonotyped the PCR reads via MiXCR. Here the V and J calls rest on TCRdb's processing, not on the authors' analysis. The sample shows 21,000 or so clones, around 12% of them seen only once. Per the germline V gene, CDR1 is LNHDA and CDR2 is SQIVND (reference sequence). The CDR3 consists of 13 residues. V was clipped by 3 bases and J by 4 bases, with 7 bases between them.

The clonotype comes from a female donor with papillary thyroid cancer or a benign thyroid nodule (not recorded which). Some clones in this sample may be carry-over from other donors' samples. The sample consisted of blood. The J gene is TRBJ1-5, the V gene TRBV19; D is undetermined. This chain's CDR3 is CASSMRQNQPQHF. DNA of the CDR3: TGTGCCAGTAGTATGAGGCAAAATCAGCCCCAGCATTTT.